The 26 T cell receptor beta chains below were found in one sample sequenced in a study of T cell changes during pregnancy in multiple sclerosis. This table comes from immunoSEQ multiplex PCR, and its TCRdb copy is limited to in-frame clones, with some not included. This sample has about 44,000 clones; 80% to 95% occur once, and the top ten carry approximately 0.67%. The input for sequencing was CD4+ T cells from peripheral blood mononuclear cells, taken in the first trimester of pregnancy. These receptors all come from a female donor with multiple sclerosis, enrolled in a pregnancy study.

The V call is TRBV4-1, the J call TRBJ2-4; D remains ambiguous. CDR1 is MGHRA, CDR2 YSYEKL, per germline. Deletions cut 0 bases from V and 3 bases from J, with 6 bases between. CDR3 size: 14 residues. The CDR3 coding sequence is TGCGCCAGCAGCCAAGATGACATCAAAAACATTCAGTACTTC. It is translated as CASSQDDIKNIQYF.

This chain uses TRBV9 with TRBJ2-7; a possible D gene is TRBD2 (5 bases). Trimming shortened V by 0 bases and J by 6 bases, and 16 bases separated the two germline ends. The germline V gene has CDR1 SGDLS and CDR2 YYNGEE. This CDR3 comprises 15 residues. The CDR3 sequence is CASSVGGRTPLEQYF. In DNA form, the CDR3 reads TGTGCCAGCAGCGTAGGAGGGCGTACCCCTCTCGAGCAGTACTTC. The full variable domain, rest sourced from reference TRBV9 and TRBJ2-7, is DSGVTQTPKHLITATGQRVTLRCSPRSGDLSVYWYQQSLDQGLQFLIQYYNGEERAKGNILERFSAQQFPDLHSELNLSSLELGDSALYFCASSVGGRTPLEQYFGPGTRLTVT.

A single count supports this clone. V is TRBV6-6 and J is TRBJ2-1; TRBD2 aligns across 11 bases. With 6 bases clipped from V and 5 bases from J, the junction kept 9 bases outside the gene matches. Germline lookup yields CDR1 MNHNY and CDR2 SVGAGI (reference sequence). This CDR3 comprises 16 residues. The CDR3 is CASSTSGGLLNNEQFF. The CDR3 DNA sequence: TGTGCCAGCAGCACTAGCGGGGGACTACTAAACAATGAGCAGTTCTTC.

The rearrangement uses TRBV19 and TRBJ1-2; D might be TRBD1 (6 bases). Germline values: CDR1 LNHDA, CDR2 SQIVND (reference sequence). Between the trimmed V and J ends, which lost 4 bases and 4 bases, there was a span of 16 bases. The CDR3 is made up of 15 amino acids. CDR3 residues: CASSTQGNRAYGYTF. In DNA, the CDR3 is TGTGCCAGTAGTACTCAGGGGAATCGGGCCTATGGCTACACCTTC.

This rearrangement joins TRBV7-8 to TRBJ2-1, with 9 positions matching TRBD2. With 5 bases clipped from V and 6 bases from J, the junction kept 20 bases outside the gene matches. The CDR3 covers 19 residues. Germline V gene lookup returns CDR1 SGHVS and CDR2 FQNEAQ. The CDR3 DNA is TGTGCCAGCAGCGTACGCCGGTTGCGGGGGGGGCGACAAAGCAATGAGCAGTTCTTC. Protein sequence: CASSVRRLRGGRQSNEQFF.

The chain uses TRBV27 and TRBJ1-1; D call uncertain. V gave up 5 bases and J gave up 1 base, with 14 bases separating them. Per the germline V gene, CDR1 is MNHEY and CDR2 is SMNVEV (reference sequence). The CDR3 is 15 residues long. The CDR3 loop is CASSPPFGGNTEAFF. CDR3 bases: TGTGCCAGCAGTCCCCCCTTCGGTGGGAACACTGAAGCTTTCTTT.

This clone was counted once. This rearrangement joins TRBV6-1 to TRBJ2-1, with TRBD2 as a possible D gene (6 bases). The CDR3 runs to 17 residues. V lost 4 bases, J lost 7 bases, and 23 bases lay in between. The germline gives CDR1 MNHNS, CDR2 SASEGT. The CDR3 spells CASSGVPVGGGKNEQFF. The CDR3 DNA reads as TGTGCCAGCAGTGGGGTGCCGGTGGGAGGTGGGAAGAATGAGCAGTTCTTC.

The CDR3 DNA reads as TGCGCCAGCAGCCCAACTAGCGGGAGCTCCTACAATGAGCAGTTCTTC. Its translation: CASSPTSGSSYNEQFF. The V call is TRBV5-1, the J call TRBJ2-1, with 11 bases identical to TRBD2. CDR1 is SGHRS, CDR2 YFSETQ, per germline. The CDR3 runs to 16 residues. Trimming removed 4 bases from V and 0 bases from J; junction bases left unmatched: 3.

This clone was counted only a few times. The chain employs TRBV7-2 and TRBJ1-5; D might be TRBD1 (6 bases). The CDR3 contains 15 residues. The V gene lost 4 bases and the J gene lost 0 bases, with 10 bases spanning the gap. Germline V gene data show CDR1 as SGHTA and CDR2 as FQGNSA. CDR3 coding DNA: TGTGCCAGCAGCTGGACAGTCGATAGCAATCAGCCCCAGCATTTT. Its translation is CASSWTVDSNQPQHF.

The V gene is TRBV30, the J gene TRBJ2-2, with TRBD2 matching 8 bases. The ends lost 4 bases at V and 6 bases at J; junction bases unmatched: 7. Germline CDR1 and CDR2: GTSNPN and SVGIG (reference sequence). This CDR3 spans 14 amino acids. Here the CDR3 reads CAWMTSVWAGELFF. The CDR3 nucleotides are TGTGCCTGGATGACTAGCGTTTGGGCCGGGGAGCTGTTTTTT.

The chain combines TRBV5-6 with TRBJ2-7; TRBD2 aligns across 7 bases. The V segment lost 6 bases and the J segment 3 bases; nucleotides outside the gene matches: 9. CDR3 length: 14 amino acids. Germline CDR1 is SGHDT and CDR2 is YYEEEE. The CDR3 loop is CASTLLPSGYEQYF. The CDR3 nucleotides are TGTGCCAGCACCCTGTTACCTAGCGGCTACGAGCAGTACTTC.

This clone was seen a few times. The V and J genes are TRBV28 and TRBJ1-1; D possibly corresponds to TRBD1 (5 bases). Trimming pared 5 bases from V and 1 base from J, leaving 8 bases between. The CDR3 has 13 residues. Germline V gives CDR1 MDHEN, CDR2 SYDVKM. The chain's CDR3 is CASSPGPNTEAFF. The CDR3 DNA reads TGTGCCAGCAGTCCAGGGCCGAACACTGAAGCTTTCTTT.

The chain recombines TRBV9 with TRBJ2-7; 8 bases line up with TRBD2. CDR3 length: 15 residues. Germline CDR1 and CDR2: SGDLS and YYNGEE. V trimming: 3 bases; J trimming: 6 bases; junction bases outside the gene matches: 11. The CDR3 is CASSAQLAVGGEQYF. CDR3 coding DNA: TGTGCCAGCAGCGCCCAACTAGCGGTGGGAGGCGAGCAGTACTTC. The variable domain in full, with the rest retrieved from reference TRBV9 and TRBJ2-7, is DSGVTQTPKHLITATGQRVTLRCSPRSGDLSVYWYQQSLDQGLQFLIQYYNGEERAKGNILERFSAQQFPDLHSELNLSSLELGDSALYFCASSAQLAVGGEQYFGPGTRLTVT.

CDR3 residues: CASKWGGGGNQPQHF. CDR3 DNA: TGTGCCAGTAAGTGGGGCGGGGGGGGCAATCAGCCCCAGCATTTT. The chain combines TRBV19 with TRBJ1-5, with TRBD1 as a possible D gene (5 bases). V lost 7 bases to trimming and J lost 2 bases, with 15 bases between them. The CDR3 is 15 residues long. Germline CDR1 and CDR2: LNHDA and SQIVND (reference sequence).

This chain joins TRBV19 and TRBJ1-2, with TRBD1 as a possible D gene (6 bases). V was cut by 4 bases and J by 0 bases, with 9 bases left in between. Germline CDR1 LNHDA, CDR2 SQIVND (reference sequence). The CDR3 contains 14 residues. CDR3 DNA: TGTGCCAGTAGTAGAGGACAGACTAACTATGGCTACACCTTC. It translates to CASSRGQTNYGYTF.

J is TRBJ1-1 and V is TRBV2; TRBD1 is a possible D gene (6 bases). The V end was cut by 7 bases, the J end by 6 bases, with 15 bases between. Germline-derived CDR1 and CDR2 are SNHLY and FYNNEI. The CDR3 extends over 13 amino acids. The CDR3 loop reads CASNVEQGPEAFF. Written as DNA, the CDR3 is TGTGCCAGCAACGTGGAACAGGGCCCTGAAGCTTTCTTT.

This clone was observed once. V gene TRBV27 combines with J gene TRBJ1-2; no reliable D call. Germline lookup yields CDR1 MNHEY and CDR2 SMNVEV (reference sequence). Trimming stripped 8 bases from V and 5 bases from J, with 15 bases between. The CDR3 has 13 amino acids. CDR3 DNA: TGTGCCAGCCGAAGGGAGTTAGATTATGGCTACACCTTC. Amino acid sequence: CASRRELDYGYTF.

In its sample, this clone was seen once. The rearrangement uses TRBV7-2 and TRBJ2-7; TRBD2 aligns across 12 bases. With V trimmed by 0 bases and J by 4 bases, 4 bases remained unmatched. CDR3 length: 16 residues. In germline, CDR1 is SGHTA, CDR2 FQGNSA. The CDR3 DNA is TGTGCCAGCAGCTTAGCGCATCTAGCGGGAGGGTACGAGCAGTACTTC. Translation: CASSLAHLAGGYEQYF.

The chain joins TRBV6-6 to TRBJ2-2; 9 bases map to TRBD1. Germline V gives CDR1 MNHNY, CDR2 SVGAGI (reference sequence). V shed 7 bases and J 6 bases; nucleotides not matched to a gene: 3. The CDR3 is 13 residues long. CDR3 sequence reads: CASTHRGPGELFF. The CDR3 bases are TGTGCCAGCACCCACAGGGGGCCCGGGGAGCTGTTTTTT.

The chain recombines TRBV5-1 with TRBJ1-1, with 7 bases fitting TRBD1. Per the germline V gene, CDR1 is SGHRS and CDR2 is YFSETQ. V lost 1 base, J lost 4 bases, and 10 bases stayed unmatched. This CDR3 spans 16 amino acids. The CDR3 sequence: CASSLHTQGSATEAFF. The CDR3 DNA reads as TGCGCCAGCAGCTTGCATACACAGGGGTCGGCCACTGAAGCTTTCTTT.

V gene TRBV7-8 combines with J gene TRBJ1-2; 7 bases are shared with TRBD1. With 4 bases clipped from V and 8 bases from J, the junction kept 10 bases outside the gene matches. The CDR3 runs 14 residues. The germline V gene has CDR1 SGHVS and CDR2 FQNEAQ. This chain's CDR3 is CASSSSTGTRGYTF. CDR3 coding DNA: TGTGCCAGCAGCTCGTCGACAGGGACGAGAGGCTACACCTTC.

The gene calls are TRBV27 and TRBJ2-7; D is possibly TRBD1 (6 bases). The CDR3 loop spans 16 amino acids. Trimming removed 5 bases at V and 3 bases at J, with 20 bases between. Looked up from germline, CDR1 is MNHEY and CDR2 is SMNVEV (reference sequence). CDR3 region: CASSPSGVYRDYEQYF. CDR3 coding DNA: TGTGCCAGCAGTCCTTCGGGCGTTTACAGGGACTACGAGCAGTACTTC.

This clone has a single count. This chain connects TRBV18 to TRBJ2-3; 7 bases are shared with TRBD2. This CDR3 spans 16 amino acids. The V gene end was trimmed by 4 bases and the J gene end by 3 bases; junction bases not matched to a gene: 10. CDR1 and CDR2 from the germline V gene are KGHSH and LQKENI. CDR3 sequence: CASSLVDGRRTDTQYF. The CDR3 DNA reads as TGTGCCAGCTCACTGGTTGACGGGAGGAGGACAGATACGCAGTATTTT.

This chain connects TRBV6-4 to TRBJ1-5; D not resolved. Trimming took off 4 bases at V and 0 bases at J, with 10 bases between the two ends. The CDR3 covers 15 residues. CDR1 MRHNA and CDR2 SNTAGT come from the germline V gene. CDR3 region: CASSVPENSNQPQHF. The CDR3 DNA reads as TGTGCCAGCAGTGTGCCCGAGAATAGCAATCAGCCCCAGCATTTT.

The chain carries TRBV15 and TRBJ2-7; maybe TRBD2 (6 bases). CDR3 length: 15 residues. From germline, CDR1 is LNHNV and CDR2 YYDKDF (reference sequence). V lost 1 base, J lost 0 bases, and 10 bases lay in between. DNA for the CDR3: TGTGCCACCAGCAGAGGAAGACTAGTCTCCTACGAGCAGTACTTC. Protein sequence: CATSRGRLVSYEQYF.

The chain links TRBV20-1 to TRBJ2-7; D gene unclear. The V and J ends lost 3 bases and 6 bases respectively, with 6 bases between them. This CDR3 spans 10 amino acids. Per germline, CDR1 DFQATT and CDR2 SNEGSKA (reference sequence). CDR3 nucleotides: TGCAGTGCTAGGAGCCGCGAGCAGTACTTC. Translation gives CSARSREQYF.